A selection of T cell receptor beta chains follows, all from one sample in a study of T cell responses to AZD1222 COVID-19 vaccine. Sequencing was performed with immunoSEQ multiplex PCR; in TCRdb, only in-frame clones are kept and a portion is missing. Among about 170,000 clones listed, roughly 87% were seen once. The sample was peripheral blood, taken 28 days after the second AZD1222 dose. Every receptor here comes from an adult who received the AZD1222 COVID-19 vaccine. The conserved cysteine and the conserved F or W are not part of the CDR3 here. Fields, in order: J gene, V gene, CDR3 protein.

TRBJ2-3,TRBV5-1,ASSTGRSQGLTDTQY
TRBJ1-2,TRBV10-3,AIRGGDHGYT
TRBJ1-1,TRBV6-5,ASSRTGVTEAF
TRBJ1-2,TRBV6-5,ASMRGRGTYGYT
TRBJ1-2,TRBV5-5,ASILDGFGGYT
TRBJ1-3,TRBV3-1/TRBV3-2,ASSQVAGLDGNTIY
TRBJ2-5,TRBV7-9,ASSMGPGETQY
TRBJ1-5,TRBV19,ASSIGGGPVEPQH
TRBJ1-6,TRBV3-1/TRBV3-2,ASSRYGQGANSPLH
TRBJ2-3,TRBV6-5,ASSYKGGPTDTQY
TRBJ1-4,TRBV27,ASSPRQGIGKLF
TRBJ1-6,TRBV19,ASSPGGVLGTPLH
TRBJ1-4,TRBV5-5,ASSLWGGTNEKLF
TRBJ2-2,TRBV9,ASSVGTGNTGELF